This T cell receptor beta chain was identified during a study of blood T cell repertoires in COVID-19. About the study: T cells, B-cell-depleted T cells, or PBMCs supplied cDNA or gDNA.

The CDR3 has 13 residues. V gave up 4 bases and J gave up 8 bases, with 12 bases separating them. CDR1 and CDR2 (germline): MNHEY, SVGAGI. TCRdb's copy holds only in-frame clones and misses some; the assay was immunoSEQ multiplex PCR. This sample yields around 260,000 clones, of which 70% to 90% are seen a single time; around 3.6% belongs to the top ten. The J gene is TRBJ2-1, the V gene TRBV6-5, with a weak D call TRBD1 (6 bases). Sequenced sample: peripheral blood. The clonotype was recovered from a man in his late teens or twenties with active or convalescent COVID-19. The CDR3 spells CASSSGRGDEQFF. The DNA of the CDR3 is TGTGCCAGCAGTTCCGGCAGGGGAGATGAGCAGTTCTTC.